What follows are 14 T cell receptor beta chains derived from one specimen sequenced in a study of blood T cells in healthy people across ages. A second PCR of 7 to 11 cycles used a sample-barcoded 5' primer and a J-beta primer mix. TCRdb reprocessed the 5' RACE reads via MiXCR and lists one record per CDR3 protein. The sample contains about 680,000 distinct CDR3 sequences, roughly 50% of which appear only once. The material sequenced was blood. These receptors were taken from a woman aged 55 to 70 in good health.

The J gene is TRBJ2-5, the V gene TRBV4-3; D is perhaps TRBD2 (5 bases). The CDR3 covers 16 residues. Germline loops: CDR1 LGHNA, CDR2 YSLEER. Trimming took 0 bases from V and 5 from J, leaving 16 bases between them. CDR3 DNA: TGCGCCAGCAGCCAAGATCGGAGGACGGGCGGGGAGACCCAGTACTTC. This codes for CASSQDRRTGGETQYF.

The rearrangement links TRBV7-2 to TRBJ2-7; 8 bases are a match to TRBD2. The assigned J gene may be wrong: the sequence end matches TRBJ2-4 better. This CDR3 has 15 amino acids. The germline V gene encodes CDR1 SGHTA and CDR2 FQGNSA. CDR3 region: CASSLALAGKGIQYF. The CDR3 DNA is TGTGCCAGCAGCTTAGCGTTAGCGGGAAAGGGCATTCAGTACTTC.

The chain joins TRBV6-2 or TRBV6-3 to TRBJ2-3; TRBD1 matches 7 bases. The CDR3 runs to 15 residues. J lost 6 bases, V lost 2 bases, and 8 bases had no gene match. Germline V gene lookup returns CDR1 MNHEY and CDR2 SVGEGT. The CDR3 DNA sequence: TGTGCCAGCAGTTACGACGACAGGGTGGGGGATACGCAGTATTTT. This gives the protein CASSYDDRVGDTQYF.

In this sample, this clonotype turned up once. This chain joins TRBV10-3 and TRBJ2-3; maybe TRBD2 (6 bases). CDR1 is ENHRY and CDR2 is SYGVKD in the germline V gene. The CDR3 totals 15 residues. Trimming pared 0 bases from V and 5 bases from J, leaving 12 bases between. CDR3 coding DNA: TGTGCCATCAGTGAGTCGTCTTTGGGAGGAGATACGCAGTATTTT. Its translation: CAISESSLGGDTQYF.

This clonotype was counted between two and nine times. This rearrangement joins TRBV10-3 to TRBJ1-1, with a tentative D call TRBD1 (6 bases). Per germline, CDR1 ENHRY and CDR2 SYGVKD. Deletions cut 2 bases from V and 1 base from J, with 8 bases between. The CDR3 consists of 14 residues. The CDR3 bases are TGTGCCATCAGTGAGAGGACAGAGAACACTGAAGCTTTCTTT. It encodes CAISERTENTEAFF.

The sample holds a few counts of this clonotype. CDR3 loop: CASSLVLGGGETQYF. The DNA of the CDR3 is TGTGCCAGCAGTTTAGTACTCGGGGGTGGTGAGACCCAGTACTTC. The chain employs TRBV28 and TRBJ2-5; possible D gene TRBD2, 6 bases. The CDR3 extends over 15 amino acids. CDR1 and CDR2 from the germline V gene are MDHEN and SYDVKM. The V and J ends lost 2 bases and 5 bases respectively, with 15 bases between them.

This clonotype appeared a single time. This chain links TRBV7-2 with TRBJ2-1; TRBD2 matches at 10 bases. CDR3 length: 16 residues. Germline values: CDR1 SGHTA, CDR2 FQGNSA. V shed 1 base and J 6 bases; nucleotides not matched to a gene: 6. The CDR3 loop reads CASSLVGSGRSNEQFF. DNA of the CDR3: TGTGCCAGCAGCTTAGTAGGTAGCGGGAGGTCCAATGAGCAGTTCTTC.

This clonotype was counted between two and nine times. This chain links TRBV5-1 with TRBJ2-5, with 9 bases fitting TRBD1. This CDR3 has 14 amino acids. J gave up 1 base and V 5 bases, and 3 bases lay outside the gene matches. Germline V gene lookup returns CDR1 SGHRS and CDR2 YFSETQ. CDR3 in DNA: TGCGCCAGCAGTATACAGGGGGCCCAAGAGACCCAGTACTTC. This sequence encodes CASSIQGAQETQYF.

The table lists this clonotype with a few counts. The chain uses TRBV7-2 and TRBJ2-7; D perhaps matches TRBD2 (6 bases). Trimming pared 3 bases from V and 2 bases from J, leaving 11 bases between. From germline, CDR1 is SGHTA and CDR2 FQGNSA. CDR3 length: 14 residues. The CDR3: CASSFLANPYEQYF. The CDR3 nucleotides read TGTGCCAGCAGCTTTCTAGCGAACCCCTACGAGCAGTACTTC.

V is TRBV7-3 and J is TRBJ1-6; tentative D call: TRBD1 (5 bases). Germline CDR1 reads SGHTA; CDR2 reads FQGTGA. The CDR3 is 13 amino acids. V dropped 5 bases and J dropped 7 bases, with 9 bases sitting between them. The CDR3: CASSNGANSPLHF. In DNA form, the CDR3 reads TGTGCCAGCAGCAACGGGGCCAATTCACCCCTCCACTTT.

Comments on this clonotype: A read error may account for a junction end that differs from germline. The chain couples TRBV2 to TRBJ2-1; D gene uncertain. Germline V gives CDR1 SNHLY, CDR2 FYNNEI. This CDR3 has 11 residues. Written as DNA, the CDR3 is TGTGCCGGCAGGATGAACAATGAGCAGTTCTTC. This encodes CAGRMNNEQFF.

About this clonotype itself: Given a much more abundant clone one base away, this may be a read error. The rearrangement links TRBV29-1 to TRBJ2-4; D is uncertain. The end of the DNA is better explained by TRBJ2-7, so the J call may be wrong. The CDR3 contains 12 residues. The germline gives CDR1 SQVTM, CDR2 ANQGSEA. The CDR3: CSTVLGPYEQYF. The CDR3 nucleotides read TGCAGCACTGTGCTGGGCCCCTACGAGCAGTACTTC.

This clonotype was seen more than once but under ten times. Here the CDR3 reads CASSTPRLAPYNEQFF. The DNA of the CDR3 is TGTGCCAGCAGTACGCCGCGACTAGCGCCTTACAATGAGCAGTTCTTC. V usage is TRBV6-2 or TRBV6-3 and J usage is TRBJ2-1; TRBD2 agrees at 8 bases. The V and J ends lost 5 bases and 4 bases, in that order; junction bases with no gene match: 10. The germline gives CDR1 MNHEY, CDR2 SVGEGT. The CDR3 has 16 amino acids.

The table lists this clonotype with a few counts. The chain couples TRBV7-6 to TRBJ2-3, with D unresolved. The CDR3 runs to 14 residues. V lost 4 bases to trimming and J lost 3 bases, with 11 bases between them. The V gene's germline CDR1 is SGHVS and CDR2 FNYEAQ. CDR3 sequence: CASSSSKWTDTQYF. In nucleotides, the CDR3 is TGTGCCAGCAGCTCTTCCAAGTGGACAGATACGCAGTATTTT.